These T cell receptor beta chains were read from a single sample in a study of spatial heterogeneity in lung cancer. TCRdb called the 5' RACE reads again in MiXCR, with one record for every CDR3 protein. The sample yields about 3,700 distinct CDR3 sequences, 15% to 20% seen once. The sequencing used PBMCs, collected at surgery. The receptors were sampled from a male donor with early-stage non-small cell lung cancer. CDR3s include the opening cysteine and the closing phenylalanine or tryptophan. Each record gives: D gene, J gene, clone size, V gene, CDR3 DNA, CDR3 protein. D genes are given only for firm matches. Clone size appears in some rows only: once, few, many, or a class for an expanded clone.

TRBD2 | TRBJ2-7 | - | TRBV9 | TGTGCCAGCAGCCCCAGAGCGGGGGGGCCGCGGGAGCAGTACTTC | CASSPRAGGPREQYF
TRBD1 | TRBJ1-5 | few | TRBV28 | TGTGCCAGCAGTACCGGGACAGGGCTTTATTATCAGCCCCAGCATTTT | CASSTGTGLYYQPQHF
TRBD2 | TRBJ2-7 | medium-sized | TRBV28 | TGTGCCAGCAGTTCGTTAGCGGGAGCATATCCCCACGAGCAGTACTTC | CASSSLAGAYPHEQYF
- | TRBJ2-1 | few | TRBV4-2 | TGTGCCAGCAGCCAGGCCAGGAGGAGCTCCTACAATGAGCAGTTCTTC | CASSQARRSSYNEQFF
- | TRBJ2-1 | few | TRBV5-6 | TGTGCCAGCAGCTCGTTCCTAACCCTCTACAATGAGCAGTTCTTC | CASSSFLTLYNEQFF
- | TRBJ2-3 | medium-sized | TRBV10-1 | TGCGCCAGCAGGCTCGACTTCACAGATACGCAGTATTTT | CASRLDFTDTQYF
TRBD1 | TRBJ2-2 | - | TRBV28 | TGTGCCAGCAGTATCCGACAGGGGTCCACCGGGGAGCTGTTTTTT | CASSIRQGSTGELFF
- | TRBJ1-1 | - | TRBV27 | TGTGCCAGCAGTTATGGGACGGCGAACACTGAAGCTTTCTTT | CASSYGTANTEAFF
- | TRBJ2-3 | many | TRBV7-2 | TGTGCCAGCAGCCCATGGAGGGCCGGCACAGATACGCAGTATTTT | CASSPWRAGTDTQYF
TRBD1 | TRBJ2-7 | few | TRBV20-1 | TGCAGTGCTAAAGACCCCTCTTACAGGGGGACCTTAGGGTACGAGCAGTACTTC | CSAKDPSYRGTLGYEQYF
- | TRBJ1-1 | many | TRBV15 | TGTGCCACCAGCAGAGAACGCGCGAACACTGAAGCTTTCTTT | CATSRERANTEAFF
- | TRBJ1-2 | many | TRBV20-1 | TGCAGTGCCCGAGAAGGGCGCCTGGGGGCTATTAACTATGGCTACACCTTC | CSAREGRLGAINYGYTF
TRBD1 | TRBJ1-1 | few | TRBV29-1 | TGCAGCGTTGATACAGGGGGGAACACTGAAGCTTTCTTT | CSVDTGGNTEAFF
- | TRBJ2-4 | few | TRBV29-1 | TGCAGCGTTGAAGAAGGGGGTGCCAAAAACATTCAGTACTTC | CSVEEGGAKNIQYF
TRBD2 | TRBJ2-3 | many | TRBV2 | TGTGCCAGCATCATAGAGGGACTAGCGGCCACAGATACGCAGTATTTT | CASIIEGLAATDTQYF
- | TRBJ2-1 | many | TRBV12-3/TRBV12-4 | TGTGCCAGCAGTTTTGGGGGGTCCTACAATGAGCAGTTCTTC | CASSFGGSYNEQFF
- | TRBJ1-2 | - | TRBV7-8 | TGTGCCAGCATCCGGGAGGCAGGGAATGTGAATGGCTACACCTTC | CASIREAGNVNGYTF
- | TRBJ2-1 | many | TRBV29-1 | TGCAGCGTTGTAGGAACAGGCAACTCCTACAATGAGCAGTTCTTC | CSVVGTGNSYNEQFF
TRBD2 | TRBJ2-3 | medium-sized | TRBV7-3 | TGTGCCAGCAGCTCGGGACTAGCGACAGATACGCAGTATTTT | CASSSGLATDTQYF
- | TRBJ2-7 | many | TRBV28 | TGTGCCACCGGTTTTGGGGGGGGGCCCCTTTCCTACGAGCAGTACTTC | CATGFGGGPLSYEQYF
TRBD2 | TRBJ2-3 | - | TRBV7-2 | TGTGCCAGCAGCTTAAAGACTAGCGGGGGTCCGGATACGCAGTATTTT | CASSLKTSGGPDTQYF
TRBD1 | TRBJ1-6 | many | TRBV2 | TGTGCCAGCAGTGCGGGGACAGGGAAATATTCACCCCTCCACTTT | CASSAGTGKYSPLHF
TRBD2 | TRBJ2-1 | many | TRBV14 | TGTGCCAGCAGACTGGGACTAGCGGTTCCAAATGAGCAGTTCTTC | CASRLGLAVPNEQFF
TRBD2 | TRBJ2-1 | many | TRBV5-6 | TGTGCCAGCAGCTTGTCTAGCGGAGGAGAGGGTTCCTACAATGAGCAGTTCTTC | CASSLSSGGEGSYNEQFF
TRBD1 | TRBJ1-2 | few | TRBV6-2/TRBV6-3 | TGTGCCAGCAGTTGGACAGGGGGCGTTGGCTACACCTTC | CASSWTGGVGYTF
- | TRBJ2-1 | many | TRBV20-1 | TGCAGTGCGAATCGCAGGGGCCACTTCTACAATGAGCAGTTCTTC | CSANRRGHFYNEQFF